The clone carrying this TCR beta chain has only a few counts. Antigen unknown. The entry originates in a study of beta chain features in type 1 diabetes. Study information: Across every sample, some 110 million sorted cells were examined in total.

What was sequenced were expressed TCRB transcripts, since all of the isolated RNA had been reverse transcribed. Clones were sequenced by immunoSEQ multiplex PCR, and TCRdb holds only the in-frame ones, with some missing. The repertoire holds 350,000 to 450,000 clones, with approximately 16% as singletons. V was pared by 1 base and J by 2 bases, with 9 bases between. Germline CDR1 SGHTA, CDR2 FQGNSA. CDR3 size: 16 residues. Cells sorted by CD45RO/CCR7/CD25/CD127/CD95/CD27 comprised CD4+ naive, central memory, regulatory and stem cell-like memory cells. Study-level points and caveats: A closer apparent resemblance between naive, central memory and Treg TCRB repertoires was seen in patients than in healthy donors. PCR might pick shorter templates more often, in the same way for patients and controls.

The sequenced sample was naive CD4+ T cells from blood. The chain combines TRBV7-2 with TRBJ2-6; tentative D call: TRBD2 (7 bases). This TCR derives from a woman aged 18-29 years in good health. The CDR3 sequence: CASSLGGGPGANVLTF. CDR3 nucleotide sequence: TGTGCCAGCAGCTTAGGGGGGGGCCCTGGGGCCAACGTCCTGACTTTC.